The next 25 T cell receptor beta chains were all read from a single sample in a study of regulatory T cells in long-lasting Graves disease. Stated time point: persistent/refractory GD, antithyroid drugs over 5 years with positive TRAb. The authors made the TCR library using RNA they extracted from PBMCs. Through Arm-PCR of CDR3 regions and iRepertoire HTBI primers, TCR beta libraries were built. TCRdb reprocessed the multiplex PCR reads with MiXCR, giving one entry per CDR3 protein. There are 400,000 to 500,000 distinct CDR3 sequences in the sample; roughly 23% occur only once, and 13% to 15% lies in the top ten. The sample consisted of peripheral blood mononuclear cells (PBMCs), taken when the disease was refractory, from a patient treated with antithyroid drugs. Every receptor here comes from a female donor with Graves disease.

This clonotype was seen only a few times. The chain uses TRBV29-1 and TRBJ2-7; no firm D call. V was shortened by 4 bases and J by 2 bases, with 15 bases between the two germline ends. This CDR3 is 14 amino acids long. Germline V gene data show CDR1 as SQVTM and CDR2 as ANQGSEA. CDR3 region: CSVVRAVGPYEQYF. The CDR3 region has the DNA TGCAGCGTTGTTAGGGCTGTCGGCCCCTACGAGCAGTACTTC.

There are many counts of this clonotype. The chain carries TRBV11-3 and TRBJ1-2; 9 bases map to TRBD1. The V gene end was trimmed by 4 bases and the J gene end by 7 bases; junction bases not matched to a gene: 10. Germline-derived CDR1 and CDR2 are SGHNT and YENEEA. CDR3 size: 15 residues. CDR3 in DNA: TGTGCCAGCAGCTCCGGACAGGGGCAGATGGGTGGCTACACCTTC. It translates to CASSSGQGQMGGYTF.

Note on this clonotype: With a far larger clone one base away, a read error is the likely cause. DNA of the CDR3: TGTGCCAGCAGCCCTCCGGGACAGGGACTTTTAGAGCAGTACTTC. Amino acids: CASSPPGQGLLEQYF. This sequence joins TRBV7-8 and TRBJ2-7, with TRBD1 matching 9 bases. Trimming cost V 5 bases and J 7 bases; bases outside gene matches: 12. This CDR3 is 15 amino acids long. From germline, CDR1 is SGHVS and CDR2 FQNEAQ.

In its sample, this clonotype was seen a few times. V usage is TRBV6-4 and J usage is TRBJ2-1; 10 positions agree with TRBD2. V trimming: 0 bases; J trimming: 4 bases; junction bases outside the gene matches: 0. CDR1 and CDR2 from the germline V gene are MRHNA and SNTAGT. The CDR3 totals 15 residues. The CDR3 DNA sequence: TGTGCCAGCAGTGACTCACTAGCGGGGTACAATGAGCAGTTCTTC. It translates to CASSDSLAGYNEQFF.

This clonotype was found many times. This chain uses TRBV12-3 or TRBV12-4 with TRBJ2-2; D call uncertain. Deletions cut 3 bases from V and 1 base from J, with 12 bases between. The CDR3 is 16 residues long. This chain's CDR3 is CASSFAPQRNTGELFF. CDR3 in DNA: TGTGCCAGCAGTTTCGCGCCACAAAGGAACACCGGGGAGCTGTTTTTT.

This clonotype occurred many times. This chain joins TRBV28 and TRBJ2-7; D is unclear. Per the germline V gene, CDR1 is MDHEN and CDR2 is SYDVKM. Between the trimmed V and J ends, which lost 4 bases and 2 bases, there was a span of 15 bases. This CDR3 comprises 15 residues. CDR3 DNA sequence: TGTGCCAGCAGTTATCCGGGCATAATAACCTACGAGCAGTACTTC. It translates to CASSYPGIITYEQYF.

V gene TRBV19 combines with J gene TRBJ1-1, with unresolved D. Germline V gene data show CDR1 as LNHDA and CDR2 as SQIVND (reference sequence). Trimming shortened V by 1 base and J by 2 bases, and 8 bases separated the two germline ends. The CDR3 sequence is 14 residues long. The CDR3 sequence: CASSIVGTNTEAFF. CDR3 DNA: TGTGCCAGTAGTATAGTAGGCACCAACACTGAAGCTTTCTTT.

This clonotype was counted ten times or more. The CDR3 region is CSARKASGTGEQYF. DNA of the CDR3: TGCAGTGCTAGAAAGGCTAGCGGGACAGGGGAGCAGTACTTC. The rearrangement uses TRBV20-1 and TRBJ2-7; D possibly matches TRBD1 or TRBD2 (9 bases each). Germline CDR1 DFQATT, CDR2 SNEGSKA (reference sequence). V lost 2 bases and J lost 7, with 18 bases in between. There are 14 residues in the CDR3.

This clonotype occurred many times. This chain's CDR3 is CASSQTMQGSPLHF. As DNA, the CDR3 is TGTGCCAGCAGCCAGACTATGCAGGGATCACCCCTCCACTTT. This rearrangement joins TRBV3-1 to TRBJ1-6, with a possible D match to TRBD1 (5 bases). Germline CDR1 is LGHDT and CDR2 is YNNKEL (reference sequence). The V gene lost 3 bases and the J gene lost 10 bases, with 13 bases spanning the gap. The CDR3 is made up of 14 amino acids. Based on the CDR3 plus reference TRBV3-1 and TRBJ1-6, the full variable domain is DTAVSQTPKYLVTQMGNDKSIKCEQNLGHDTMYWYKQDSKKFLKIMFSYNNKELIINETVPNRFSPKSPDKAHLNLHINSLELGDSAVYFCASSQTMQGSPLHFGNGTRLTVT.

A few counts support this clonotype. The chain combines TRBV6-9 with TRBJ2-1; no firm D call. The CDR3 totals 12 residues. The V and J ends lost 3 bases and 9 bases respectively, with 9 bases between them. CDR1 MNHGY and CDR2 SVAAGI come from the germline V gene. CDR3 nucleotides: TGTGCCAGCAGTTACACATCCGTTGAGCAGTTCTTC. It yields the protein CASSYTSVEQFF.

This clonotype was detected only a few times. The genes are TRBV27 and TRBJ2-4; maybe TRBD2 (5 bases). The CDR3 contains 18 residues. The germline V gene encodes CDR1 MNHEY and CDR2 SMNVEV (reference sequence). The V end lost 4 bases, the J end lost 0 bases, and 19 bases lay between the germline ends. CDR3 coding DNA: TGTGCCAGCAGTTCCCGGGAATCAACTCTGTTAGCCAAAAACATTCAGTACTTC. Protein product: CASSSRESTLLAKNIQYF.

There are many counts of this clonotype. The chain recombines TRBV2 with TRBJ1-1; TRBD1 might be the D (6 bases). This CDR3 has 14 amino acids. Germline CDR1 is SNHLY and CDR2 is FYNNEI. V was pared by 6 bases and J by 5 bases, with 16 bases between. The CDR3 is CASSLQGVRTEAFF. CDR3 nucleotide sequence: TGTGCCAGCAGCTTACAGGGCGTCCGTACTGAAGCTTTCTTT.

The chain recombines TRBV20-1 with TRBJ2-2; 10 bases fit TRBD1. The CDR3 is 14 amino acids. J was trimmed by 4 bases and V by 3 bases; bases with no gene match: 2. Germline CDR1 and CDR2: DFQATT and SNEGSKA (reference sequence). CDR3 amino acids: CSASRTGGTGELFF. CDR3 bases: TGCAGTGCTAGTCGGACAGGGGGCACCGGGGAGCTGTTTTTT.

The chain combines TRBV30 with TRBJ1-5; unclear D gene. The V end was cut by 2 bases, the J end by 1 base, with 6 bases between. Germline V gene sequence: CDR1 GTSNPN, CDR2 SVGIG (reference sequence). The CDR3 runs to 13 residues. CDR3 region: CAWSLDSNQPQHF. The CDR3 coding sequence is TGTGCCTGGAGTCTGGACAGCAATCAGCCCCAGCATTTT.

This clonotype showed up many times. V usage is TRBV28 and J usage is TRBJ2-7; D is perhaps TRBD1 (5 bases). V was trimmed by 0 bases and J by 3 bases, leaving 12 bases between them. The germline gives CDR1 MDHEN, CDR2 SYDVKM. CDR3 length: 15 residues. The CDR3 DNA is TGTGCCAGCAGTTTATGGGGGCGCAGGGACTACGAGCAGTACTTC. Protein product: CASSLWGRRDYEQYF.

The CDR3 nucleotides are TGTGCCAGCACCCTGGAGCTCACAGATACGCAGTATTTT. It encodes CASTLELTDTQYF. The chain recombines TRBV12-3 or TRBV12-4 with TRBJ2-3; no reliable D call. The CDR3 is 13 amino acids. Trimming took 7 bases from V and 2 from J, leaving 10 bases between them.

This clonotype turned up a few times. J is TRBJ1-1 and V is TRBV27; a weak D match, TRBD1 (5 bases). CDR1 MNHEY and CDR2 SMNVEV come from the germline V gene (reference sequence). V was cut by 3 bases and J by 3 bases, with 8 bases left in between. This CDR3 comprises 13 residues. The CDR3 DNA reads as TGTGCCAGCAGTTTTGGGGCAGACACTGAAGCTTTCTTT. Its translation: CASSFGADTEAFF.

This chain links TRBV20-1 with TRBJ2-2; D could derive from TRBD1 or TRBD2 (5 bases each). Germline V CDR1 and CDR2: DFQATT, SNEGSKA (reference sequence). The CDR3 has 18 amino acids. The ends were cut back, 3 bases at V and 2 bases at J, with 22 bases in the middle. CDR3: CSAREARAGTKNTGELFF. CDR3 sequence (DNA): TGCAGTGCTAGGGAGGCGCGGGCCGGGACGAAAAACACCGGGGAGCTGTTTTTT.

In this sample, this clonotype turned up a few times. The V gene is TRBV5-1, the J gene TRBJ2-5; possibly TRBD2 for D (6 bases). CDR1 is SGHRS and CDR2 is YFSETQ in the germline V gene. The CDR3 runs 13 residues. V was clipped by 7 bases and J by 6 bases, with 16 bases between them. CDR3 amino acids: CASPTTGEQTQYF. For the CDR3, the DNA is TGCGCCAGCCCCACCACGGGAGAACAGACCCAGTACTTC.

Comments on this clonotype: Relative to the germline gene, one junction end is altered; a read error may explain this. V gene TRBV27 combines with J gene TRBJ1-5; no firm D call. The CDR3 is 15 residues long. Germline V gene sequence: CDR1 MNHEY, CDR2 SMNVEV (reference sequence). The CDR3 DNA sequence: TGTGCCAGCAGTTCCAGGATGGTGTCGAAGGCCCCCCAGCGTTTT. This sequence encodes CASSSRMVSKAPQRF.

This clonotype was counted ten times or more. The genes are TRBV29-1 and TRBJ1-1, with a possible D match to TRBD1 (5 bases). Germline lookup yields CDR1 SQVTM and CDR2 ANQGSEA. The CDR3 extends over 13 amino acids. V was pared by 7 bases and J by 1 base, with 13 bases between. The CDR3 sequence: CSGGDGQNTEAFF. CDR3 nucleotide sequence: TGCAGCGGAGGGGACGGTCAGAACACTGAAGCTTTCTTT.

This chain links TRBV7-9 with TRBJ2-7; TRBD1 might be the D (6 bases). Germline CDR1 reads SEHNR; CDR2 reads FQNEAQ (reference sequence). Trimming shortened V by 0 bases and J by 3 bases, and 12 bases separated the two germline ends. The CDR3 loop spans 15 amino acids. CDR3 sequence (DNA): TGTGCCAGCAGCTTAGCGCTAGACAGGAACTACGAGCAGTACTTC. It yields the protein CASSLALDRNYEQYF. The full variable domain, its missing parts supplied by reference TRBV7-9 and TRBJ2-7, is DTGVSQNPRHKITKRGQNVTFRCDPISEHNRLYWYRQTLGQGPEFLTYFQNEAQLEKSRLLSDRFSAERPKGSFSTLEIQRTEQGDSAMYLCASSLALDRNYEQYFGPGTRLTVT.

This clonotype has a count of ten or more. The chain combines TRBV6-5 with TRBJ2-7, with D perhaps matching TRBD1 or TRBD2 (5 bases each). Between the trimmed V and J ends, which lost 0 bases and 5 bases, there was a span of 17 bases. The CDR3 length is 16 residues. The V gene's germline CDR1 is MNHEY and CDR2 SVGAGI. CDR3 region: CASSYSRTEGRDEQYF. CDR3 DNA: TGTGCCAGCAGTTACTCGCGGACTGAGGGGCGTGACGAGCAGTACTTC.

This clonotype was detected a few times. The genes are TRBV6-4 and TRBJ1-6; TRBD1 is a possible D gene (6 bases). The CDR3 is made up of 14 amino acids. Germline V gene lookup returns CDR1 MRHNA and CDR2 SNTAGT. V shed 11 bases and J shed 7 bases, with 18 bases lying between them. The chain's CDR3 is CAGNREFINSPLHF. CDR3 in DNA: TGTGCCGGCAACAGGGAGTTCATAAATTCACCCCTCCACTTT.

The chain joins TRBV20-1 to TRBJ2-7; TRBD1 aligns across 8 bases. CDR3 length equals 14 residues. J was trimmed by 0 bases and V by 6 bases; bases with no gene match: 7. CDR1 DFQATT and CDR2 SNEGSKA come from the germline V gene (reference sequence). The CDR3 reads CSAYLQGASYEQYF. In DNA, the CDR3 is TGCAGTGCCTACTTGCAGGGGGCCTCCTACGAGCAGTACTTC.